The 9 T cell receptor beta chains in this list originate from one sample, sequenced in a study of blood T cell repertoires in COVID-19. TCRdb's table, derived via immunoSEQ multiplex PCR, lists solely in-frame clones and lacks some. The sample holds roughly 300,000 clones, roughly 90% seen once. Specimen: peripheral blood. These receptors were collected from a man younger than 30 who had recovered from COVID-19.

V usage is TRBV7-2 and J usage is TRBJ2-2; no clear D. The V end was cut by 5 bases, the J end by 1 base, with 8 bases between. CDR3 length equals 14 residues. From germline, CDR1 is SGHTA and CDR2 FQGNSA. The CDR3 loop is CASSLYRNTGELFF. CDR3 DNA: TGTGCCAGCAGCCTCTACCGGAACACCGGGGAGCTGTTTTTT. Using reference TRBV7-2 and TRBJ2-2 for the parts outside the CDR3, the full variable domain is GAGVSQSPSNKVTEKGKDVELRCDPISGHTALYWYRQSLGQGLEFLIYFQGNSAPDKSGLPSDRFSAERTGGSVSTLTIQRTQQEDSAVYLCASSLYRNTGELFFGEGSRLTVL.

The chain combines TRBV4-3 with TRBJ1-1, with a tentative D call TRBD1 (5 bases). The V end was cut by 0 bases, the J end by 12 bases, with 14 bases between. Looked up from germline, CDR1 is LGHNA and CDR2 is YSLEER. The CDR3 has 13 amino acids. The chain's CDR3 is CASSQDPARVTFF. In nucleotides, the CDR3 is TGCGCCAGCAGCCAAGATCCCGCCAGGGTAACTTTCTTT.

This clone was counted a few times. The chain recombines TRBV3-1 (or the pseudogene TRBV3-2) with TRBJ2-2, with TRBD1 matching over 7 bases. CDR3 length: 15 amino acids. In germline, CDR1 is LGHDT, CDR2 YNNKEL (reference sequence). Trimming took 4 bases from V and 5 from J; bases not matched to a gene: 7. CDR3 DNA: TGTGCCAGCAGCCGAAGACAGGGTGGAACCGGGGAGCTGTTTTTT. This translates into CASSRRQGGTGELFF.

The chain carries TRBV6-5 and TRBJ2-7, with 14 positions matching TRBD2. This CDR3 comprises 14 residues. V shed 6 bases and J 2 bases; nucleotides not matched to a gene: 0. Germline V gene data show CDR1 as MNHEY and CDR2 as SVGAGI. CDR3 region: CASRGLAGAYEQYF. The DNA for the CDR3 is TGTGCCAGCAGGGGACTAGCGGGGGCCTACGAGCAGTACTTC.

This rearrangement joins TRBV27 to TRBJ1-2; weak D call: TRBD1 (6 bases). Between the trimmed V and J ends, which lost 6 bases and 1 base, there was a span of 9 bases. This CDR3 spans 13 amino acids. In germline, CDR1 is MNHEY, CDR2 SMNVEV (reference sequence). Here the CDR3 DNA reads TGTGCCAGCAGAGACAGGCTTAACTATGGCTACACCTTC. Translated: CASRDRLNYGYTF.

This chain joins TRBV27 and TRBJ1-2; D ambiguous. Trimming stripped 3 bases from V and 7 bases from J, with 12 bases between. The germline V gene encodes CDR1 MNHEY and CDR2 SMNVEV (reference sequence). The CDR3 is 13 amino acids. CDR3 sequence (DNA): TGTGCCAGCAGTTTGAGGTCGGAGGGTGGCTACACCTTC. Amino acid sequence: CASSLRSEGGYTF.

This clone appeared a single time. The chain joins TRBV10-3 to TRBJ1-3; the D is unclear. The germline V gene encodes CDR1 ENHRY and CDR2 SYGVKD. This CDR3 region has 13 residues. The V end was cut by 8 bases, the J end by 0 bases, with 8 bases between. CDR3: CAIEAASGNTIYF. The CDR3, as DNA: TGTGCCATCGAGGCGGCCTCTGGAAACACCATATATTTT.

This clone was recorded a few times. The V and J genes are TRBV5-1 and TRBJ1-1; TRBD1 agrees at 11 bases. The CDR3 runs to 14 residues. Germline assignment: CDR1 SGHRS and CDR2 YFSETQ. Germline trimming cut 4 bases from V and 7 bases from J; bases unmatched to any gene: 6. CDR3 bases: TGCGCCAGCAGCGCAGGACAGGGGGCCGATGAAGCTTTCTTT. Its protein is CASSAGQGADEAFF.

V gene TRBV13 combines with J gene TRBJ2-7, with TRBD2 as a possible D gene (6 bases). Germline CDR1 is PRHDT and CDR2 is FYEKMQ (reference sequence). The V gene lost 1 base and the J gene lost 2 bases, with 15 bases spanning the gap. The CDR3 extends over 16 amino acids. CDR3 bases: TGTGCCAGCAGCTTAGACCTAGGTGGGAGGACCTACGAGCAGTACTTC. Protein: CASSLDLGGRTYEQYF.